The clone carrying this T cell receptor beta chain was counted between two and nine times. CDR1 is SGHTA, CDR2 FQGNSA, per germline. The CDR3 has 16 residues. V lost 5 bases, J lost 4 bases, and 10 bases stayed unmatched. The sample comes from a study of T cells after yellow fever vaccination. TCRdb called the 5' RACE reads again in MiXCR, with one record for every CDR3 protein. The table includes under 600,000 distinct CDR3 sequences, roughly 14% detected once. J is TRBJ2-2 and V is TRBV7-2; 7 bases agree with TRBD2. The clonotype was recovered from a man aged 25 to 40 who received the YFV17D yellow fever vaccine. The starting material was PBMCs, obtained on the day of the yellow fever booster vaccination. CDR3 nucleotide sequence: TGTGCCAGCAGCCCGGGGGGATGGCTAAGCACCGGGGAGCTGTTTTTT. Translating it yields CASSPGGWLSTGELFF.